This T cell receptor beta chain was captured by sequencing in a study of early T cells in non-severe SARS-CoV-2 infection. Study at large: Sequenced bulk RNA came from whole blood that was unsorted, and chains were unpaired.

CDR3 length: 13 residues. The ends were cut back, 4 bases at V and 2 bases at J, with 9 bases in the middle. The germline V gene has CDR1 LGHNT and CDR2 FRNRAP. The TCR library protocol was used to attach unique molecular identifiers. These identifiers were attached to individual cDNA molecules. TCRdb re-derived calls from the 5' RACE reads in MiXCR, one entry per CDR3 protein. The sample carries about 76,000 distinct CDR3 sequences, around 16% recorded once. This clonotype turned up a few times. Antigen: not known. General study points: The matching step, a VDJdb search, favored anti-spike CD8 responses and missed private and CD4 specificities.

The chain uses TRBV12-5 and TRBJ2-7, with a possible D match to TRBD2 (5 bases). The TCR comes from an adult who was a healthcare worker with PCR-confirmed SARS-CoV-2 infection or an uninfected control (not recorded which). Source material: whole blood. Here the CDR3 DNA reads TGTGCTAGTGGTTCGGGAACCCCCTACGAGCAGTACTTC. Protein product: CASGSGTPYEQYF.